These T cell receptor beta chains were read from a single sample in a study of post-analysis software for immune sequencing data. MiXCR, run by TCRdb on the PCR reads, gives a single entry per CDR3 protein. The sample consists of a few hundred thousand distinct CDR3 sequences, 30% to 40% of them appearing once. Sequencing was done on a sample of blood. The receptors derive from a girl under 18 with multiple sclerosis. Each CDR3 is given with its conserved first and last residue. The D gene is left open where the match is weak. Size values are once, few and many counts, or a class for expanded clones, and some rows have none.

clone_size j_call d_call cdr3_length v_call cdr3_aa cdr3_nt
- TRBJ2-5 TRBD1 15 TRBV20-1 CSARDRGQGGETQYF TGCAGTGCTAGAGATCGAGGACAGGGGGGAGAGACCCAGTACTTC
- TRBJ1-5 - 13 TRBV5-6 CASSLGAGQPQHF TGTGCCAGCAGCTTGGGGGCCGGGCAGCCCCAGCATTTT
few TRBJ1-5 - 13 TRBV29-1 CSVGTGGIQPQHF TGCAGCGTCGGGACCGGCGGTATCCAGCCCCAGCATTTT
many TRBJ2-6 TRBD1 16 TRBV4-1 CASSPTGDGWANVLTF TGCGCCAGCAGCCCGACAGGGGACGGCTGGGCCAACGTCCTGACTTTC
few TRBJ1-2 TRBD1 18 TRBV4-1 CASSQAPLDRATSYGYTF TGCGCCAGCAGCCAAGCCCCACTGGACAGGGCCACTTCCTATGGCTACACCTTC
- TRBJ2-7 - 12 TRBV2 CASSDGGYEQYF TGTGCCAGCAGTGACGGGGGCTACGAGCAGTACTTC
- TRBJ2-1 TRBD2 16 TRBV7-7 CASSLARDYPYNEQFF TGTGCCAGCAGCTTAGCGAGGGACTACCCTTACAATGAGCAGTTCTTC
many TRBJ2-5 - 12 TRBV11-2 CASSYYGETQYF TGTGCCAGCAGCTATTATGGGGAGACCCAGTACTTC
- TRBJ1-5 TRBD1 16 TRBV5-6 CASSSAAGGVIQPQHF TGTGCCAGCAGCTCGGCTGCAGGGGGGGTGATTCAGCCCCAGCATTTT
- TRBJ1-1 - 13 TRBV5-5 CASSPGFITEAFF TGTGCCAGCAGCCCAGGGTTTATCACTGAAGCTTTCTTT
few TRBJ2-7 TRBD1 14 TRBV6-1 CASTPGQRLYEQYF TGTGCCAGCACCCCGGGACAGAGACTCTACGAGCAGTACTTC
- TRBJ1-2 - 15 TRBV7-2 CASSLPGTANYGYTF TGTGCCAGCAGTCTCCCGGGTACAGCTAACTATGGCTACACCTTC
- TRBJ2-2 - 14 TRBV3-1 CASSQDLVDRELFF TGTGCCAGCAGCCAAGATCTCGTGGACCGGGAGCTGTTTTTT
few TRBJ2-6 - 19 TRBV6-5 CASSYSPQGGVTGANVLTF TGTGCCAGCAGTTACTCCCCCCAGGGGGGTGTGACGGGGGCCAACGTCCTGACTTTC
few TRBJ2-7 TRBD1 14 TRBV6-6 CASRPPGGGYEQYF TGTGCCAGCAGACCACCAGGGGGTGGGTACGAGCAGTACTTC
- TRBJ2-3 - 13 TRBV20-1 CSARENRVHTQYF TGCAGTGCTAGGGAAAACAGGGTACATACGCAGTATTTT
- TRBJ2-1 TRBD1 15 TRBV5-1 CASSLARGQKGEQFF TGCGCCAGCAGCTTGGCCAGGGGACAGAAGGGTGAGCAGTTCTTC
few TRBJ2-7 - 15 TRBV5-1 CASRAPGGLSYEQYF TGCGCCAGCAGAGCCCCAGGGGGGCTTTCTTACGAGCAGTACTTC
- TRBJ2-6 - 15 TRBV5-1 CASSLRVTGANVLTF TGCGCCAGCAGCTTGAGAGTGACTGGGGCCAACGTCCTGACTTTC
- TRBJ2-1 - 14 TRBV7-3 CASSEGGAYNEQFF TGTGCCAGCAGCGAGGGGGGCGCCTACAATGAGCAGTTCTTC
- TRBJ2-7 TRBD2 15 TRBV20-1 CSARTTSGGDHEQYF TGCAGTGCTAGGACGACTAGCGGGGGGGACCACGAGCAGTACTTC
- TRBJ2-1 - 13 TRBV4-2 CASSQLRRDEQFF TGTGCCAGCAGCCAACTCCGGCGCGATGAGCAGTTCTTC
few TRBJ2-7 TRBD1 15 TRBV7-3 CASSWGQGPSYEQYF TGTGCCAGCAGCTGGGGACAGGGACCCTCCTACGAGCAGTACTTC
few TRBJ2-7 - 16 TRBV4-1 CASSQPGRDVGYEQYF TGCGCCAGCAGCCAACCGGGTAGGGACGTCGGTTACGAGCAGTACTTC
- TRBJ2-1 - 12 TRBV5-1 CASSLQWDEQFF TGCGCCAGCAGTTTACAGTGGGATGAGCAGTTCTTC
- TRBJ2-7 - 12 TRBV10-3 CAIGPSSYEQYF TGTGCCATCGGGCCATCCTCCTACGAGCAGTACTTC
- TRBJ1-6 - 13 TRBV12-3/TRBV12-4 CASTLGENSPLHF TGTGCCAGCACCCTTGGGGAGAATTCACCCCTCCACTTT
few TRBJ2-7 - 13 TRBV6-2/TRBV6-3 CASSTGVPYEQYF TGTGCCAGCTCGACAGGCGTTCCCTACGAGCAGTACTTC
- TRBJ1-1 - 11 TRBV20-1 CSAAWTTEAFF TGCAGTGCCGCCTGGACCACTGAAGCTTTCTTT
few TRBJ1-2 - 13 TRBV2 CASTAQVTVGYTF TGTGCCAGCACCGCACAGGTCACGGTTGGCTACACCTTC
few TRBJ2-2 - 13 TRBV7-2 CASSRAFTGELFF TGTGCCAGCAGCCGGGCCTTCACAGGGGAGCTGTTTTTT
- TRBJ2-7 - 17 TRBV12-3/TRBV12-4 CASSLAEPGWASYEQYF TGTGCCAGCAGTTTAGCGGAGCCGGGTTGGGCTTCCTACGAGCAGTACTTC
- TRBJ1-1 - 14 TRBV2 CASSITGSNTEAFF TGTGCCAGCAGTATTACAGGGAGTAACACTGAAGCTTTCTTT
- TRBJ2-1 - 16 TRBV9 CASSGKWTAAVDEQFF TGTGCCAGCAGCGGCAAATGGACAGCAGCGGTGGACGAGCAGTTCTTC
- TRBJ2-7 TRBD1 13 TRBV5-6 CASWGQGAYEQYF TGTGCCAGCTGGGGACAGGGGGCTTACGAGCAGTACTTC
many TRBJ2-7 - 15 TRBV5-1 CASSLGAGALYEQYF TGCGCCAGCAGCTTGGGGGCGGGGGCCCTCTACGAGCAGTACTTC
- TRBJ2-3 TRBD1 15 TRBV10-3 CAISEPGQGVDTQYF TGTGCCATCAGTGAACCGGGACAGGGGGTAGATACGCAGTATTTT
- TRBJ1-1 - 15 TRBV4-1 CASSQVGAPETEAFF TGCGCCAGCAGCCAAGTGGGCGCCCCGGAGACTGAAGCTTTCTTT
- TRBJ1-2 TRBD1 16 TRBV5-1 CASRTGQGQSRGGYTF TGCGCCAGCAGAACCGGACAGGGCCAGTCGAGGGGAGGCTACACCTTC
- TRBJ2-2 - 13 TRBV6-1 CASIGRNTGELFF TGTGCCAGCATTGGCAGAAACACCGGGGAGCTGTTTTTT
many TRBJ2-3 TRBD2 12 TRBV24-1 CATTAGGTTQYF TGTGCCACCACCGCGGGGGGTACTACGCAGTATTTT
- TRBJ2-7 TRBD1 14 TRBV9 CASSVGQGDYVQYF TGTGCCAGCAGCGTAGGACAGGGGGACTACGTGCAGTACTTC
- TRBJ2-5 TRBD2 17 TRBV24-1 CATSDAGLAGGPETQYF TGTGCCACCAGTGATGCCGGACTAGCGGGGGGGCCAGAGACCCAGTACTTC
- TRBJ1-2 - 13 TRBV5-1 CASSLDRVVGYTF TGCGCCAGCAGCTTGGACAGGGTGGTTGGCTACACCTTC